Sequencing of this TCR beta chain was carried out in a study of beta chain features in type 1 diabetes. Study overall: When patients were set against healthy donors, age, gender and cell yields were similar.

Isolated RNA was reverse transcribed in full, so expressed TCRB transcripts were sequenced. Libraries were prepared by immunoSEQ multiplex PCR; TCRdb keeps only in-frame clonotypes and omits some of them. The repertoire holds 850,000 to 900,000 clones, with under 20% as singletons. Germline V CDR1 and CDR2: SGHNT, YYREEE (reference sequence). The germline V and J ends were trimmed by 0 bases and 3 bases, with 10 bases remaining between them. CDR3 length: 14 residues. This clone was counted between two and nine times. V and J are TRBV5-4 and TRBJ2-7; D is ambiguous. The sample comprised naive CD4+ T cells from blood. The receptor comes from a young woman in good health. The CDR3 loop is CASSLGTTVYEQYF. For the CDR3, the DNA is TGTGCCAGCAGCTTGGGAACAACCGTCTACGAGCAGTACTTC.